One and the same sample provided the 27 T cell receptor beta chains below, sequenced in a study of T-cell memory formation after mild COVID-19. TCRdb fed the 5' RACE reads into MiXCR, producing one record per CDR3 protein. Of hundreds of thousands of distinct CDR3 sequences in the sample, about 20% were seen once. Material for sequencing was PBMCs or a T cell subset sorted from them (not recorded which). These TCRs come from an adult woman who had mild COVID-19 (a few samples of this study predate the infection). Cell type and time point are not known.

The chain has TRBV27 and TRBJ1-6; D unclear. This CDR3 contains 15 residues. V dropped 5 bases and J dropped 10 bases, with 18 bases sitting between them. Germline assignment: CDR1 MNHEY and CDR2 SMNVEV (reference sequence). CDR3 sequence: CASSPIIGQRSPLHF. Here the CDR3 DNA reads TGTGCCAGCAGTCCCATTATAGGGCAGAGATCACCCCTCCACTTT.

The V and J genes are TRBV5-1 and TRBJ1-6; the D is unclear. V lost 4 bases and J lost 6, with 5 bases in between. This CDR3 is built from 12 residues. Per germline, CDR1 SGHRS and CDR2 YFSETQ. CDR3 sequence (DNA): TGCGCCAGCAGCCCAGCTAATTCACCCCTCCACTTT. This translates into CASSPANSPLHF.

The rearrangement links TRBV20-1 to TRBJ1-5; 10 bases line up with TRBD1. The V gene's germline CDR1 is DFQATT and CDR2 SNEGSKA (reference sequence). CDR3 size: 16 residues. Trimming took 5 bases from V and 0 from J; bases not matched to a gene: 7. The CDR3 sequence: CSAPPRDRGSNQPQHF. CDR3 coding DNA: TGCAGTGCTCCTCCTCGGGACAGGGGTAGCAATCAGCCCCAGCATTTT.

The V and J genes are TRBV5-5 and TRBJ1-2; possibly TRBD1 for D (6 bases). The CDR3 covers 14 residues. Germline-derived CDR1 and CDR2 are SGHKS and YYEKEE (reference sequence). V was shortened by 0 bases and J by 4 bases, with 10 bases between the two germline ends. CDR3 sequence reads: CASSLGDTSYGYTF. CDR3 DNA sequence: TGTGCCAGCAGCTTGGGGGACACGAGCTATGGCTACACCTTC.

The chain couples TRBV4-3 to TRBJ2-1; 9 nucleotides align to TRBD2. The CDR3 runs 17 residues. CDR1 is LGHNA, CDR2 YSLEER, per germline. The V and J ends lost 1 base and 7 bases, in that order; junction bases with no gene match: 11. The CDR3 region is CASSQGSGTSLWNEQFF. The CDR3, as DNA: TGCGCCAGCAGCCAAGGGTCCGGGACTAGCTTGTGGAATGAGCAGTTCTTC.

This clonotype came up a few times. The V call is TRBV2, the J call TRBJ2-3; D might be TRBD1 (5 bases). Germline V lookup: CDR1 SNHLY, CDR2 FYNNEI. With 4 bases removed from V and 2 bases from J, the gap between germline ends came to 13 bases. The CDR3 spans 15 residues. The CDR3 DNA reads as TGTGCCAGCAGTGTCGGACAAGGGAACACAGATACGCAGTATTTT. This sequence encodes CASSVGQGNTDTQYF.

The chain uses TRBV24-1 and TRBJ2-7; D not resolved. This CDR3 region has 11 residues. V was clipped by 0 bases and J by 6 bases, with 2 bases between them. The germline V gene encodes CDR1 KGHDR and CDR2 SFDVKD. This CDR3 reads CATSDLREQYF. Written as DNA, the CDR3 is TGTGCCACCAGTGATTTGCGCGAGCAGTACTTC.

The CDR3 protein is CASSQETGSGAFF. CDR3 bases: TGTGCCAGCAGCCAAGAAACGGGGAGTGGAGCTTTCTTT. The rearrangement joins TRBV3-1 to TRBJ1-1; D remains unclear. Germline V CDR1 and CDR2: LGHDT, YNNKEL (reference sequence). Trimming stripped 0 bases from V and 10 bases from J, with 12 bases between. There are 13 residues in the CDR3. Full variable domain (remainder filled in from reference TRBV3-1 and TRBJ1-1): DTAVSQTPKYLVTQMGNDKSIKCEQNLGHDTMYWYKQDSKKFLKIMFSYNNKELIINETVPNRFSPKSPDKAHLNLHINSLELGDSAVYFCASSQETGSGAFFGQGTRLTVV.

The chain links TRBV7-3 to TRBJ1-1, with D unclear. The germline gives CDR1 SGHTA, CDR2 FQGTGA. The germline V and J ends were trimmed by 1 base and 0 bases, with 12 bases remaining between them. The CDR3 runs 16 residues. The CDR3, as DNA: TGTGCCAGCAGCTTAAACCCCGGAGGATTGAACACTGAAGCTTTCTTT. Protein product: CASSLNPGGLNTEAFF.

The rearrangement uses TRBV4-1 and TRBJ1-4; D might be TRBD1 (6 bases). Trimming removed 0 bases from V and 6 bases from J, with 11 bases in between. Germline loops: CDR1 MGHRA, CDR2 YSYEKL. This CDR3 has 15 amino acids. CDR3 DNA sequence: TGCGCCAGCAGCCAAGATGGGGGACAAGATGAAAAACTGTTTTTT. It translates to CASSQDGGQDEKLFF.

This chain connects TRBV5-1 to TRBJ2-7, with 9 bases matching TRBD2. Germline assignment: CDR1 SGHRS and CDR2 YFSETQ. The CDR3 contains 16 residues. The V and J ends lost 3 bases and 0 bases, in that order; junction bases with no gene match: 7. The CDR3 DNA reads TGCGCCAGCAGCTCCCCTAGCGGGACGCTCTCCTACGAGCAGTACTTC. This encodes CASSSPSGTLSYEQYF.

This clonotype was counted many times. J is TRBJ1-5 and V is TRBV12-3 or TRBV12-4; D remains ambiguous. This CDR3 is 15 amino acids long. V lost 5 bases, J lost 0 bases, and 11 bases lay in between. In DNA form, the CDR3 reads TGTGCCAGCAGTCTGGCCGGATATAGCAATCAGCCCCAGCATTTT. It is translated as CASSLAGYSNQPQHF.

J is TRBJ2-1 and V is TRBV24-1; 11 bases align to TRBD1. The trim removed 3 bases at V and 2 bases at J, leaving 2 bases unmatched. The CDR3 is made up of 16 amino acids. Germline V lookup: CDR1 KGHDR, CDR2 SFDVKD. CDR3 amino acids: CATSDPGQGAYNEQFF. Here the CDR3 DNA reads TGTGCCACCAGTGATCCGGGACAGGGGGCCTACAATGAGCAGTTCTTC.

This clonotype was seen a few times. A junction boundary mismatches the germline segment, possibly from a read error. V gene TRBV4-2 combines with J gene TRBJ1-1; TRBD1 matches at 7 bases. CDR3 length equals 16 residues. Germline CDR1 and CDR2: LGHNA and YNFKEQ. CDR3 in amino acids: CASSQGSDRVAPEAFF. CDR3 DNA sequence: TGTGCCAGCAGTCAAGGAAGCGACAGGGTGGCACCCGAAGCTTTCTTT.

This clonotype showed up just a few times. The chain employs TRBV7-9 and TRBJ2-7, with TRBD1 matching 9 bases. CDR1 and CDR2 (germline): SEHNR, FQNEAQ (reference sequence). The junction had 10 bases not matched to a gene; V was cut back by 5 bases and J by 5 bases. This CDR3 comprises 15 residues. The CDR3 protein is CASSQLGQGVNEQYF. In nucleotides, the CDR3 is TGTGCCAGCAGCCAATTGGGACAGGGTGTGAACGAGCAGTACTTC. Full variable domain (outside the CDR3, taken from reference TRBV7-9 and TRBJ2-7): DTGVSQNPRHKITKRGQNVTFRCDPISEHNRLYWYRQTLGQGPEFLTYFQNEAQLEKSRLLSDRFSAERPKGSFSTLEIQRTEQGDSAMYLCASSQLGQGVNEQYFGPGTRLTVT.

V is TRBV2 and J is TRBJ1-1; 7 bases agree with TRBD1. Germline trimming cut 5 bases from V and 3 bases from J; bases unmatched to any gene: 9. Per germline, CDR1 SNHLY and CDR2 FYNNEI. The CDR3 consists of 15 residues. CDR3 in amino acids: CASSKFRGSDTEAFF. The CDR3 DNA reads TGTGCCAGCAGTAAGTTCAGGGGGTCCGACACTGAAGCTTTCTTT.

A few counts support this clonotype. The chain joins TRBV11-1 to TRBJ1-6, with D unclear. This CDR3 has 16 residues. Germline lookup yields CDR1 SGHAT and CDR2 FQDESV (reference sequence). Trimming removed 2 bases at V and 7 bases at J, with 15 bases between. In DNA, the CDR3 is TGTGCCAGCAGCTTATCCCGACGGGCAGCGAATTCACCCCTCCACTTT. Its translation: CASSLSRRAANSPLHF.

The V and J genes are TRBV24-1 and TRBJ2-1, with 8 bases fitting TRBD1. CDR3 size: 16 residues. Germline CDR1 and CDR2: KGHDR and SFDVKD. The ends lost 4 bases at V and 8 bases at J; junction bases unmatched: 12. The DNA of the CDR3 is TGTGCCACCAGTGACCCCGGACAGGGATATTCGGATGAGCAGTTCTTC. It encodes CATSDPGQGYSDEQFF.

The J gene is TRBJ2-3, the V gene TRBV7-2; 7 positions agree with TRBD2. Germline V gene sequence: CDR1 SGHTA, CDR2 FQGNSA. There are 15 residues in the CDR3. Losses at the gene ends were 4 bases for V and 0 bases for J; bases not matched to a gene: 4. CDR3 protein: CASSYTSVSTDTQYF. Written as DNA, the CDR3 is TGTGCCAGCAGCTATACTAGCGTCAGCACAGATACGCAGTATTTT.

The gene calls are TRBV7-3 and TRBJ2-7; 8 nucleotides align to TRBD1. Per the germline V gene, CDR1 is SGHTA and CDR2 is FQGTGA. The CDR3 runs to 13 residues. The trim removed 3 bases at V and 5 bases at J, leaving 3 bases unmatched. In DNA form, the CDR3 reads TGTGCCAGCAGCTTCCTGGACAGGGACGAGCAGTACTTC. It specifies CASSFLDRDEQYF.

This clonotype appeared a few times. The chain carries TRBV7-6 and TRBJ2-5; 8 bases line up with TRBD1. V was clipped by 1 base and J by 5 bases; unmatched bases: 12. The CDR3 consists of 17 residues. The germline V gene encodes CDR1 SGHVS and CDR2 FNYEAQ. CDR3 DNA sequence: TGTGCCAGCAGCTTAGAGGGTGTCAGGGGGCGCATGGAGACCCAGTACTTC. It is translated as CASSLEGVRGRMETQYF.

This chain connects TRBV12-3 or TRBV12-4 to TRBJ2-3, with unresolved D. CDR3 size: 13 residues. V was pared by 4 bases and J by 2 bases, with 7 bases between. The CDR3 DNA sequence: TGTGCCAGCAGTTCTATTCACACAGATACGCAGTATTTT. This encodes CASSSIHTDTQYF.

A few counts support this clonotype. This sequence joins TRBV5-6 and TRBJ2-1; D perhaps matches TRBD1 (5 bases). CDR3 size: 15 residues. With 1 base removed from V and 9 bases from J, the gap between germline ends came to 17 bases. Germline-derived CDR1 and CDR2 are SGHDT and YYEEEE. CDR3 bases: TGTGCCAGCAGCTTGTCGGTCCAGGGTTGGGGTGAGCAGTTCTTC. This encodes CASSLSVQGWGEQFF. The variable domain in full, with the rest retrieved from reference TRBV5-6 and TRBJ2-1, is DAGVTQSPTHLIKTRGQQVTLRCSPKSGHDTVSWYQQALGQGPQFIFQYYEEEERQRGNFPDRFSGHQFPNYSSELNVNALLLGDSALYLCASSLSVQGWGEQFFGPGTRLTVL.

The chain combines TRBV24-1 with TRBJ2-2; the match to TRBD1 covers 7 bases. The V gene's germline CDR1 is KGHDR and CDR2 SFDVKD. This CDR3 region has 15 residues. V lost 5 bases and J lost 8; bases outside the gene matches: 10. The CDR3 sequence: CATSASGQVAGELFF. CDR3 in DNA: TGTGCCACCAGTGCCTCTGGACAGGTGGCTGGGGAGCTGTTTTTT.

The chain joins TRBV27 to TRBJ2-2; D is unresolved. Germline V gene sequence: CDR1 MNHEY, CDR2 SMNVEV (reference sequence). The CDR3 runs 13 residues. The germline V and J ends were trimmed by 4 bases and 4 bases, with 7 bases remaining between them. The CDR3 bases are TGTGCCAGCAGTTGGGGTTTCACCGGGGAGCTGTTTTTT. This codes for CASSWGFTGELFF.

CDR3 sequence reads: CASSKPGFSYEQYF. The DNA for the CDR3 is TGTGCCAGCAGCAAACCGGGCTTCTCCTACGAGCAGTACTTC. This sequence joins TRBV12-3 or TRBV12-4 and TRBJ2-7; the D is unclear. CDR3 size: 14 residues. Trimming took 6 bases from V and 0 from J, leaving 12 bases between them.

This clonotype was counted a single time. The chain uses TRBV5-5 and TRBJ1-4; no reliable D call. The CDR3 is made up of 15 amino acids. V was pared by 2 bases and J by 1 base, with 9 bases between. The V gene's germline CDR1 is SGHKS and CDR2 YYEKEE (reference sequence). DNA for the CDR3: TGTGCCAGCAGCTTAATGGAGGGAACTAATGAAAAACTGTTTTTT. It encodes CASSLMEGTNEKLFF.